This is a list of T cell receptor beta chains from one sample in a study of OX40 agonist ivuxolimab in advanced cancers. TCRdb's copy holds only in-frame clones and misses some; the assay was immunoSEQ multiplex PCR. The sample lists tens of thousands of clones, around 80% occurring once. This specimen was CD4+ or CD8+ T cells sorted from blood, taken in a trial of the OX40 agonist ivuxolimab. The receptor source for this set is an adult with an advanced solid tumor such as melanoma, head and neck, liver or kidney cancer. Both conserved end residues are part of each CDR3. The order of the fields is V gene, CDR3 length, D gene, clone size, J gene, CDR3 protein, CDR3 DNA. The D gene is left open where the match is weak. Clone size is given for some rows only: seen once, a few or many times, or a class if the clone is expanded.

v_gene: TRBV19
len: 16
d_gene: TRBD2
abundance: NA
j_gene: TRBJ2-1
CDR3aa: CASRAASGPSYNEQFF
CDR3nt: TGTGCCAGTAGGGCGGCTAGCGGGCCTTCCTACAATGAGCAGTTCTTC

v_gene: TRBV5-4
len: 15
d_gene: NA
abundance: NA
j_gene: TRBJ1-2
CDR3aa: CASSPGGTSLWGYTF
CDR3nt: TGTGCCAGCAGCCCTGGGGGGACGAGCCTCTGGGGCTACACCTTC

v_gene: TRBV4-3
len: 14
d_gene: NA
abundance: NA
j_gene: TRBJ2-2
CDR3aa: CASSQRAAPGELFF
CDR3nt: TGCGCCAGCAGCCAAAGGGCAGCCCCCGGGGAGCTGTTTTTT

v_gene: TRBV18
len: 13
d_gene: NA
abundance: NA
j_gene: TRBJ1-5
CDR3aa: CASSPRVDQPQHF
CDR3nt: TGTGCCAGCTCACCCCGGGTAGATCAGCCCCAGCATTTT

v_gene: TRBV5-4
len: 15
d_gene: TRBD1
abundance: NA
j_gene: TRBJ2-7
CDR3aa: CASSLGGTGFYEQYF
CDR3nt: TGTGCCAGCAGCTTGGGGGGGACAGGGTTCTACGAGCAGTACTTC

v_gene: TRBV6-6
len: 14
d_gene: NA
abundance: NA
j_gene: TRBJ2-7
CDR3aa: CASRTSGVPYEQYF
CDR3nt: TGTGCCAGCAGAACCTCAGGGGTACCCTACGAGCAGTACTTC

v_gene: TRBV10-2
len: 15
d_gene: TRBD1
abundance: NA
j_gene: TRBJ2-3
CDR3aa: CASSDWDRPTDTQYF
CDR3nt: TGCGCCAGCAGTGACTGGGACAGGCCCACAGATACGCAGTATTTT

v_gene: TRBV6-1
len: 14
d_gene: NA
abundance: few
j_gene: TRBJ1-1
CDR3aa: CASSEVEGLGEAFF
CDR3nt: TGTGCCAGCAGTGAAGTTGAGGGGTTGGGTGAAGCTTTCTTT

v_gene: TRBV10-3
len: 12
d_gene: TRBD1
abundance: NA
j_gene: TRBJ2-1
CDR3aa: CAISDGQGKQFF
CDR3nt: TGTGCCATCAGTGACGGACAGGGGAAGCAGTTCTTC

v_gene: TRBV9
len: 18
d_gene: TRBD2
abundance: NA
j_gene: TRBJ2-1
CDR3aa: CASSVTGTSGSSYNEQFF
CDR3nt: TGTGCCAGCAGCGTTACCGGGACTAGCGGGAGCTCCTACAATGAGCAGTTCTTC

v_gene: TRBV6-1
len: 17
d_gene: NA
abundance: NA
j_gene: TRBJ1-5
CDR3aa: CASSDLRQAISNQPQHF
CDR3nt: TGTGCCAGCAGTGACTTAAGACAGGCAATTAGCAATCAGCCCCAGCATTTT

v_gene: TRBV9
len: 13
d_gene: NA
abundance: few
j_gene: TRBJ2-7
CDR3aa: CASSPAGPYEQYF
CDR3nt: TGTGCCAGCAGCCCGGCGGGACCCTACGAGCAGTACTTC

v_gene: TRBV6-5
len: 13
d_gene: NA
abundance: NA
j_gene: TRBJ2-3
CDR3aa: CASSAASTDTQYF
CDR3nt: TGTGCCAGCAGTGCAGCGAGCACAGATACGCAGTATTTT

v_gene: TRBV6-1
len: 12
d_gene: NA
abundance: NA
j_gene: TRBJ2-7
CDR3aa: CASRAPTDEQYF
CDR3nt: TGTGCCAGCAGGGCCCCCACGGACGAGCAGTACTTC

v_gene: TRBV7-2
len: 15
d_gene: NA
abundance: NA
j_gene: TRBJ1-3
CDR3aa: CASSWGGYSGNTIYF
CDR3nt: TGTGCCAGCAGCTGGGGGGGGTACTCTGGAAACACCATATATTTT

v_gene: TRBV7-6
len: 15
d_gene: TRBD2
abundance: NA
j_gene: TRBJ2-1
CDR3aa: CASSLGTSGGGEQFF
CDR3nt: TGTGCCAGCAGCTTGGGGACTAGCGGGGGGGGTGAGCAGTTCTTC

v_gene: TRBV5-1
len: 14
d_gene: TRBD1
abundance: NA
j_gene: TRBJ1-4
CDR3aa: CASSFGQGNEKLFF
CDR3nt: TGCGCCAGCAGCTTCGGACAGGGTAATGAAAAACTGTTTTTT

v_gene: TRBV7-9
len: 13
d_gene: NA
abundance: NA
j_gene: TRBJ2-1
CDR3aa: CASSSRAYNEQFF
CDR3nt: TGTGCCAGCAGCTCTCGAGCCTACAATGAGCAGTTCTTC

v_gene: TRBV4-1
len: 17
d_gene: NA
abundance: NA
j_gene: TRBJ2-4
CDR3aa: CASSQDSRLQAKNIQYF
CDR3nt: TGCGCCAGCAGCCAAGATTCCCGGCTTCAAGCCAAAAACATTCAGTACTTC

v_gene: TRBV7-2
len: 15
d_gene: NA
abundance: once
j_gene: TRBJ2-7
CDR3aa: CASSPFQGLGDEQYF
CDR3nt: TGTGCCAGCAGCCCCTTTCAGGGACTTGGAGACGAGCAGTACTTC

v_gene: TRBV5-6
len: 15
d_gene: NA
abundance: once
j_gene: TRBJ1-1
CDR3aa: CASSFVSGLNTEAFF
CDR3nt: TGTGCCAGCAGCTTCGTGTCTGGGTTGAACACTGAAGCTTTCTTT

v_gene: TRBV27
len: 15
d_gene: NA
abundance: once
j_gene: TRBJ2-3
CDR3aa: CASSLVGIGTDTQYF
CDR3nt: TGTGCCAGCAGTTTAGTCGGGATTGGCACAGATACGCAGTATTTT

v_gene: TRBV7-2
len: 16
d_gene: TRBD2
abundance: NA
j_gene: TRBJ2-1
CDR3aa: CASRQRLASSYNEQFF
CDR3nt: TGTGCCAGCAGGCAAAGACTAGCCAGCTCCTACAATGAGCAGTTCTTC

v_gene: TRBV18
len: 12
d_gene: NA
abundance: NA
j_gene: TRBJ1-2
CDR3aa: CASSPRDGGYTF
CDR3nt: TGTGCCAGCTCACCACGCGACGGTGGCTACACCTTC

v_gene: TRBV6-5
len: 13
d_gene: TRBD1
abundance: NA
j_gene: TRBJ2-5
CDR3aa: CASKTGAKETQYF
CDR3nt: TGTGCCAGCAAGACAGGGGCCAAAGAGACCCAGTACTTC

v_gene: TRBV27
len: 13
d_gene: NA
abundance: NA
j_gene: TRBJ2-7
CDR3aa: CASRRGQNYEQYF
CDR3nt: TGTGCCAGCAGACGGGGACAAAACTACGAGCAGTACTTC

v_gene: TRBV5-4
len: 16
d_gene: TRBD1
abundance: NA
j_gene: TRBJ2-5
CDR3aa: CASSAQGGQGQVTQYF
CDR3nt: TGTGCCAGCAGCGCCCAGGGGGGACAGGGACAAGTTACCCAGTACTTC

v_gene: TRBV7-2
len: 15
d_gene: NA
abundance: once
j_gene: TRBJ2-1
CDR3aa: CASSLSSGGISEQFF
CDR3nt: TGTGCCAGCAGCTTATCGTCGGGCGGGATAAGTGAGCAGTTCTTC

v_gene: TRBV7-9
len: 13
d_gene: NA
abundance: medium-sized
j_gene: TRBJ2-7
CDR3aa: CASSPGPTYEQYF
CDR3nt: TGTGCCAGCAGCCCCGGACCGACCTACGAGCAGTACTTC

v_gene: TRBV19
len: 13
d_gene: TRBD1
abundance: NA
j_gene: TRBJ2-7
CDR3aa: CASSSGTGDEQYF
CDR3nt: TGTGCCAGTAGTTCCGGGACAGGAGACGAGCAGTACTTC

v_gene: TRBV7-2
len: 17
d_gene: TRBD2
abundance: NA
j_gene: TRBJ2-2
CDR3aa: CASSPRALAGGSGELFF
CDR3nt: TGTGCCAGCAGCCCTAGGGCGCTAGCGGGAGGATCCGGGGAGCTGTTTTTT

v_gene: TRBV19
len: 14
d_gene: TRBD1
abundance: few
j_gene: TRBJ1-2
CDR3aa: CASSEQGAAGGYTF
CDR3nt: TGTGCCAGTAGTGAACAGGGGGCAGCGGGCGGCTACACCTTC

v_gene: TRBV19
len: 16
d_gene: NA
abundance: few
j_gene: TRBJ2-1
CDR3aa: CASSIGGGRGNNEQFF
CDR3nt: TGTGCCAGTAGTATAGGGGGGGGGAGGGGGAACAATGAGCAGTTCTTC

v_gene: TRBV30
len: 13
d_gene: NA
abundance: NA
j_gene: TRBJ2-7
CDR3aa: CAWIRQGSHEQYF
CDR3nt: TGTGCCTGGATTAGGCAGGGGAGCCACGAGCAGTACTTC

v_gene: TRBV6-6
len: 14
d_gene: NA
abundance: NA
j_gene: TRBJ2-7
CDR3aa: CASSYGGAHYEQYF
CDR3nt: TGTGCCAGCAGTTACGGGGGAGCGCACTACGAGCAGTACTTC

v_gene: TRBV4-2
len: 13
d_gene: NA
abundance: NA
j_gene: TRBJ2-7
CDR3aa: CASSQGQHYEQYF
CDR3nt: TGTGCCAGCAGCCAAGGACAGCACTACGAGCAGTACTTC

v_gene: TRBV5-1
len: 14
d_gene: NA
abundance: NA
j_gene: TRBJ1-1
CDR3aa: CASTPGVLGTEAFF
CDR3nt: TGCGCCAGCACCCCTGGGGTCCTGGGGACTGAAGCTTTCTTT

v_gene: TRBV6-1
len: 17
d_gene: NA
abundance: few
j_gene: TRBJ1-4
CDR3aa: CASSEALAGRSNEKLFF
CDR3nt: TGTGCCAGCAGTGAAGCGTTGGCGGGGAGGAGTAATGAAAAACTGTTTTTT

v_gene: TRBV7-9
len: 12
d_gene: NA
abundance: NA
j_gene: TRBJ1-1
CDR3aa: CASSLTGFEAFF
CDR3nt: TGTGCCAGCAGCTTGACAGGTTTTGAAGCTTTCTTT

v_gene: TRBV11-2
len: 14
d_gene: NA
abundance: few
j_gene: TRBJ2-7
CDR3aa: CASSLVGRGGEQYF
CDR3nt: TGTGCCAGCAGCTTAGTCGGCAGGGGGGGCGAGCAGTACTTC

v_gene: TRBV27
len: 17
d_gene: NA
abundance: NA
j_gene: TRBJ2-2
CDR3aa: CASSSGRGTRNTGELFF
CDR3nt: TGTGCCAGCAGTTCAGGGAGGGGGACAAGAAACACCGGGGAGCTGTTTTTT

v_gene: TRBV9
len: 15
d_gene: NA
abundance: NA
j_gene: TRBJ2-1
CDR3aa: CASSVTLAKNNEQFF
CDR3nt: TGTGCCAGCAGCGTAACCCTAGCCAAAAACAATGAGCAGTTCTTC

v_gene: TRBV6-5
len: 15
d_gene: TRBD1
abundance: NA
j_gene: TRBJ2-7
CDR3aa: CASSSPLTGFYEQYF
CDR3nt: TGTGCCAGCAGTTCCCCCCTGACAGGGTTCTACGAGCAGTACTTC

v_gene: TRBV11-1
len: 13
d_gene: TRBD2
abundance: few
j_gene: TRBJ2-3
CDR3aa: CASSATLAGRQYF
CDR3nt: TGTGCCAGCAGCGCCACACTAGCGGGGAGGCAGTATTTT

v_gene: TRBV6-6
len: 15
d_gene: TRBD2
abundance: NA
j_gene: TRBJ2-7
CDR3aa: CASSRTSGSSYEQYF
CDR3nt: TGTGCCAGCAGCCGGACTAGCGGGAGCTCCTACGAGCAGTACTTC

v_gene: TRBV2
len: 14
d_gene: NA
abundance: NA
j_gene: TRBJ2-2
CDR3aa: CASREIGGTGELFF
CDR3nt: TGTGCCAGCAGGGAGATTGGGGGCACCGGGGAGCTGTTTTTT

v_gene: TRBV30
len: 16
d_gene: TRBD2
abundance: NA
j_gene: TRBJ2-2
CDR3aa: CASPGLAGIVTGELFF
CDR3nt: TGTGCCTCCCCGGGACTAGCGGGAATTGTCACCGGGGAGCTGTTTTTT

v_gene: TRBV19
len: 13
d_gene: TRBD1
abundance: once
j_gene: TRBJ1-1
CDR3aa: CASRDRGQAEAFF
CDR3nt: TGTGCCAGTAGAGACAGGGGGCAAGCTGAAGCTTTCTTT

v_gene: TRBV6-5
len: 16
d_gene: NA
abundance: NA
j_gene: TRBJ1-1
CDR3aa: CASSYSMRGRDSVAFF
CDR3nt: TGTGCCAGCAGTTACTCGATGCGAGGCAGGGATTCTGTAGCTTTCTTT

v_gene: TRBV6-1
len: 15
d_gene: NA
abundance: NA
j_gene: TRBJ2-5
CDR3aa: CASSERGRYQETQYF
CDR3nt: TGTGCCAGCAGTGAACGGGGGCGCTACCAAGAGACCCAGTACTTC

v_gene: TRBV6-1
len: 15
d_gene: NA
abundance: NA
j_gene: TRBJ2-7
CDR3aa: CASSAMSGELSEQYF
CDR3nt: TGTGCCAGCAGTGCCATGTCAGGGGAATTAAGCGAGCAGTACTTC

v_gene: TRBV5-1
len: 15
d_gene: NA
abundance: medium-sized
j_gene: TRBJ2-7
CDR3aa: CASSLFSGSQGEQYF
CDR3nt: TGCGCCAGCAGCTTGTTTTCCGGGTCCCAGGGGGAGCAGTACTTC

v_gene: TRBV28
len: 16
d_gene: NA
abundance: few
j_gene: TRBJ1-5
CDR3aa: CASSLWPGSHNQPQHF
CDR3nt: TGTGCCAGCAGTTTATGGCCAGGAAGCCACAATCAGCCCCAGCATTTT

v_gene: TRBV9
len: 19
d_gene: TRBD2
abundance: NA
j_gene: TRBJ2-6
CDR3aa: CASSAPFGGGDSGANVLTF
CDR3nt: TGTGCCAGCAGCGCGCCCTTCGGGGGAGGGGACTCTGGGGCCAACGTCCTGACTTTC

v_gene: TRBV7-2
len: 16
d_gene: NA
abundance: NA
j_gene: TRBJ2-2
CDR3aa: CASSFSSTGNTGELFF
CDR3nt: TGTGCCAGCAGCTTCTCCTCGACGGGGAACACCGGGGAGCTGTTTTTT